This T cell receptor beta chain was obtained from a study of T-cell reconstitution after alpha-beta-depleted transplantation in children. Findings and limits, study-wide: It was surviving recipient T cells and thymic progenitors that gave some patients high TCRbeta diversity at day 60. Reports say that about two months after transplant, the alpha-beta T cells came out of several hundred graft clones that had expanded. Diversity and T-cell counts at one year after transplant derived mostly from new T cells.

Preparation of the TCRbeta library used unique molecular identifiers. TCRdb re-analysed the PCR reads in MiXCR, keeping a single row per CDR3 protein. Of 400,000 to 550,000 distinct CDR3 sequences listed, about 11% were seen once; the top ten hold around 2.2%. V shed 6 bases and J shed 2 bases, with 11 bases lying between them. The CDR3 has 14 amino acids. Germline V CDR1 and CDR2: SQVTM, ANQGSEA. Many counts were recorded for this clonotype. Its antigen remains unknown. The TCR originated in a child aged 2 to 10 with inherited bone marrow failure, due to receive a stem cell transplant. The V gene is TRBV29-1, the J gene TRBJ2-6; no clear D gene. The sequenced sample was PBMCs, obtained before TCRalphabeta/CD19-depleted stem cell transplant. The CDR3 bases are TGCAGCGTCGAGGTTCGGGCTGGGGCCAACGTCCTGACTTTC. Residues: CSVEVRAGANVLTF.